A selection of T cell receptor beta chains follows, all from one sample in a study of tumor-infiltrating lymphocytes in primary liver carcinoma. A single record per CDR3 protein comes from TCRdb applying MiXCR to the multiplex PCR reads. The sample lists approximately 190,000 distinct CDR3 sequences, around 81% occurring once. Sequencing was performed on tumor tissue from primary liver carcinoma. The receptors come from a man aged 35 to 55 with primary liver carcinoma and hepatitis B virus infection. Both conserved end residues are part of each CDR3. A D gene is named only where the DNA matches it firmly. Only some rows state a clone size, as once, few, many or a class for expanded clones.

j_gene: TRBJ2-1
abundance: -
v_gene: TRBV11-2
d_gene: TRBD2
len: 17
CDR3nt: TGTGTCAGCAGCTTAGATAGGGGCGGGAGATTCTACTATGAGCAGTTCTTC
CDR3aa: CVSSLDRGGRFYYEQFF

j_gene: TRBJ1-4
abundance: -
v_gene: TRBV11-2
d_gene: -
len: 14
CDR3nt: TGTGCCAACAGCTTAGATCTTGGTGGGCTCAGCCTGTTTTTT
CDR3aa: CANSLDLGGLSLFF

j_gene: TRBJ2-2
abundance: -
v_gene: TRBV6-4
d_gene: -
len: 16
CDR3nt: TGTGCCAGCTCCCATAAGGGGCTAGCGAGCACCAGGGAGCTGTTTTTT
CDR3aa: CASSHKGLASTRELFF

j_gene: TRBJ2-1
abundance: -
v_gene: TRBV4-2
d_gene: -
len: 16
CDR3nt: TGTGCCGGCAGCCCGGACCTAACGGGACCCTACAATGAGCAGTTCTTC
CDR3aa: CAGSPDLTGPYNEQFF

j_gene: TRBJ1-2
abundance: -
v_gene: TRBV5-6
d_gene: -
len: 16
CDR3nt: TGTGCCAGCAGACACAATTACCGGGACCCTAATTATGGCTACACCTTC
CDR3aa: CASRHNYRDPNYGYTF

j_gene: TRBJ2-7
abundance: -
v_gene: TRBV6-2/TRBV6-3
d_gene: -
len: 16
CDR3nt: TGTGCCAGCAGTTCCTACCGAGGAGGACATCCCTACGAGCACTACTTC
CDR3aa: CASSSYRGGHPYEHYF

j_gene: TRBJ1-1
abundance: -
v_gene: TRBV29-1
d_gene: -
len: 12
CDR3nt: TGCAGCGTTGACAGTATGAGCACTGAAGCTTTCTTT
CDR3aa: CSVDSMSTEAFF

j_gene: TRBJ2-7
abundance: -
v_gene: TRBV24-1
d_gene: -
len: 11
CDR3nt: TGTGCCACCTCACGCGGGGACGGGCAATACTTC
CDR3aa: CATSRGDGQYF

j_gene: TRBJ2-3
abundance: -
v_gene: TRBV5-5
d_gene: -
len: 17
CDR3nt: TGTACCAGCAGCCTCCCGTCGGGACAAAGCCACGCAGATACGCAGTATTTT
CDR3aa: CTSSLPSGQSHADTQYF

j_gene: TRBJ2-5
abundance: -
v_gene: TRBV4-3
d_gene: TRBD2
len: 17
CDR3nt: TGCGCCAGCAGCCAAGCGACTAGCGGGAGGGCCCTGGAGGCCCAGTACTTC
CDR3aa: CASSQATSGRALEAQYF

j_gene: TRBJ2-3
abundance: once
v_gene: TRBV29-1
d_gene: TRBD1
len: 14
CDR3nt: TGCAGCGTCGAAACAGGGGGCGTCTTAGATGCGCAGTATTTT
CDR3aa: CSVETGGVLDAQYF

j_gene: TRBJ2-2
abundance: -
v_gene: TRBV6-5
d_gene: TRBD1
len: 14
CDR3nt: TGTGCCAGTACTCTCACAGGGGCGGGCGGGGAGCTGTTTTTT
CDR3aa: CASTLTGAGGELFF

j_gene: TRBJ1-5
abundance: -
v_gene: TRBV5-4
d_gene: -
len: 15
CDR3nt: TGTGCCAGAAGCCGCGACGGAAATAGCAATCAGCCCCAGTACTTT
CDR3aa: CARSRDGNSNQPQYF

j_gene: TRBJ2-3
abundance: -
v_gene: TRBV11-1
d_gene: -
len: 15
CDR3nt: TGTGCCAGCAGCTTAGCGAGAGGAAGTACAGATACGCGGTATTTT
CDR3aa: CASSLARGSTDTRYF

j_gene: TRBJ2-7
abundance: few
v_gene: TRBV6-2/TRBV6-3
d_gene: -
len: 15
CDR3nt: TGTGCTAGCAGCACTCCGACCAGTGAAGGGTACGAGCAGTACTTC
CDR3aa: CASSTPTSEGYEQYF

j_gene: TRBJ1-5
abundance: -
v_gene: TRBV6-1
d_gene: -
len: 14
CDR3nt: TGTGCCAGCAGTGAAGTGGGTGGCAATCAGCCCCAATATTTT
CDR3aa: CASSEVGGNQPQYF

j_gene: TRBJ1-1
abundance: -
v_gene: TRBV7-9
d_gene: -
len: 18
CDR3nt: TGTGCCAGCAGCTTAGGTCAACTCCGTCCGGGACCGAGCACTGAAGCTTTCTTT
CDR3aa: CASSLGQLRPGPSTEAFF

j_gene: TRBJ2-1
abundance: -
v_gene: TRBV6-1
d_gene: -
len: 13
CDR3nt: TGTTTCAGCAGTGAAGGGACAAGGGATGAGCAGTTCTTC
CDR3aa: CFSSEGTRDEQFF

j_gene: TRBJ2-7
abundance: -
v_gene: TRBV11-2
d_gene: TRBD1
len: 15
CDR3nt: TGTGCCAGCTGCTTACGATGGACAGGGGAAAATAAGCAGTACTTC
CDR3aa: CASCLRWTGENKQYF

j_gene: TRBJ2-7
abundance: -
v_gene: TRBV11-2
d_gene: -
len: 16
CDR3nt: TGTGCCAGCAGCCCGGTCATGGGGATGGGATCCTACGAGCACTACTTC
CDR3aa: CASSPVMGMGSYEHYF

j_gene: TRBJ2-5
abundance: -
v_gene: TRBV29-1
d_gene: TRBD2
len: 13
CDR3nt: TGTAGCGTTGAAGGGACTAGGAAGGAGATCCAGTACTTC
CDR3aa: CSVEGTRKEIQYF

j_gene: TRBJ1-5
abundance: medium-sized
v_gene: TRBV12-3/TRBV12-4
d_gene: -
len: 15
CDR3nt: TGTGCCAGCAGCCCCGCAGCGCAGGCTAACCAGCCCCAGCATTTT
CDR3aa: CASSPAAQANQPQHF

j_gene: TRBJ2-7
abundance: -
v_gene: TRBV5-5
d_gene: -
len: 15
CDR3nt: TGTGCCAACAGCTTTGGCGGGACCACTCGCTACGAGCAGTACTTC
CDR3aa: CANSFGGTTRYEQYF

j_gene: TRBJ2-3
abundance: -
v_gene: TRBV5-1
d_gene: -
len: 15
CDR3nt: TGTGCCAGCAGCTTGGTCAGCGCCAGCACAGATACGCAGTATTTT
CDR3aa: CASSLVSASTDTQYF

j_gene: TRBJ2-5
abundance: once
v_gene: TRBV5-1
d_gene: -
len: 13
CDR3nt: TGCCCCAGCAGTGAATCGGGATCGGAGACCCATTACTTC
CDR3aa: CPSSESGSETHYF

j_gene: TRBJ2-7
abundance: -
v_gene: TRBV6-2/TRBV6-3
d_gene: TRBD2
len: 15
CDR3nt: TGTGCCAGCAGCACTCCGACTAGCGGAGGTTACGAGCATTCCTTC
CDR3aa: CASSTPTSGGYEHSF

j_gene: TRBJ1-5
abundance: many
v_gene: TRBV4-1
d_gene: -
len: 15
CDR3nt: TGCGCCAGCAGCCTTCGGGCAGGGGGCAATCAGCCCCAGCATTTT
CDR3aa: CASSLRAGGNQPQHF

j_gene: TRBJ1-2
abundance: many
v_gene: TRBV14
d_gene: TRBD1
len: 15
CDR3nt: TGTGCCAGCAGCCAAGAGACAGGGGGTTACTATGGCTACACCTTC
CDR3aa: CASSQETGGYYGYTF

j_gene: TRBJ1-1
abundance: -
v_gene: TRBV12-3/TRBV12-4
d_gene: -
len: 15
CDR3nt: TGTGCCATCAGTAGACCGGAACAGGGGAACACTGAAGCTTTCTTT
CDR3aa: CAISRPEQGNTEAFF

j_gene: TRBJ2-7
abundance: -
v_gene: TRBV6-5
d_gene: TRBD2
len: 14
CDR3nt: TGTGCCAGCAGTCCGGGACTAGGATTGAACGAGCATTATTTC
CDR3aa: CASSPGLGLNEHYF

j_gene: TRBJ1-4
abundance: -
v_gene: TRBV7-8
d_gene: TRBD1
len: 16
CDR3nt: TGTGCCAACAGCTTACCTCATGGACAGGGGGCTGAAAATCTGTTTTTT
CDR3aa: CANSLPHGQGAENLFF

j_gene: TRBJ2-7
abundance: few
v_gene: TRBV6-5
d_gene: TRBD2
len: 14
CDR3nt: TGTGCCAGCAGTTCTTCAGCGGGAAGGGGCGAGCAGTATTTC
CDR3aa: CASSSSAGRGEQYF

j_gene: TRBJ2-7
abundance: -
v_gene: TRBV11-2
d_gene: -
len: 12
CDR3nt: TGTGTCAGCAGTTCCAGAGGCTACGAGCACTACTTC
CDR3aa: CVSSSRGYEHYF

j_gene: TRBJ1-1
abundance: -
v_gene: TRBV6-6
d_gene: -
len: 13
CDR3nt: TGTGCCAGCAGCAAAGGGGGGACTACTGAAACTCTCTTT
CDR3aa: CASSKGGTTETLF

j_gene: TRBJ2-5
abundance: -
v_gene: TRBV29-1
d_gene: TRBD1
len: 13
CDR3nt: TGCAGCGCCCCACAAGGACAGGGAGAGACCCAATACTTC
CDR3aa: CSAPQGQGETQYF

j_gene: TRBJ2-1
abundance: once
v_gene: TRBV6-2/TRBV6-3
d_gene: TRBD2
len: 14
CDR3nt: TGCGCCAGCTGTTACTGGACTAGCGGGGAGGAGCAGTCCTTC
CDR3aa: CASCYWTSGEEQSF

j_gene: TRBJ1-1
abundance: -
v_gene: TRBV11-1
d_gene: -
len: 15
CDR3nt: TGTGCCAACAGCTTAGCAGGGGCTAGGAACACTGAAGCTTCCTTT
CDR3aa: CANSLAGARNTEASF

j_gene: TRBJ2-1
abundance: -
v_gene: TRBV14
d_gene: TRBD2
len: 16
CDR3nt: TGTGTCAGCAGTGCCGTAGCGGGATGGGTAAATAATGAGCCGTTCTTC
CDR3aa: CVSSAVAGWVNNEPFF

j_gene: TRBJ2-3
abundance: -
v_gene: TRBV19
d_gene: -
len: 12
CDR3nt: TGTGCCAGTAGGCTTAGCGGAGATGCGCAGTACTTT
CDR3aa: CASRLSGDAQYF

j_gene: TRBJ2-1
abundance: -
v_gene: TRBV28
d_gene: -
len: 18
CDR3nt: TGTGCAAGTTGTTTGCCCAGCGAGAGGGCCAAATACGTCAATGAGCAGTTCTTC
CDR3aa: CASCLPSERAKYVNEQFF

j_gene: TRBJ2-1
abundance: -
v_gene: TRBV29-1
d_gene: TRBD2
len: 15
CDR3nt: TGTACCGTTGGACTAGCGGGAGGATTCTACAATGAGCAGTTCTTC
CDR3aa: CTVGLAGGFYNEQFF

j_gene: TRBJ2-6
abundance: many
v_gene: TRBV7-8
d_gene: TRBD2
len: 17
CDR3nt: TGTGCCAGCAGCTTAGACGGGAGGGGGGCTGGGGCCAACGTCCTGACTTTC
CDR3aa: CASSLDGRGAGANVLTF

j_gene: TRBJ1-1
abundance: -
v_gene: TRBV29-1
d_gene: -
len: 14
CDR3nt: TGCAGCGCCTCCCTGGTGGGGCTGAACACTGAAGCTTTCTTT
CDR3aa: CSASLVGLNTEAFF

j_gene: TRBJ1-1
abundance: few
v_gene: TRBV5-1
d_gene: -
len: 14
CDR3nt: TGCGCCAGCAGGTCCGACCATTTGAACACTGAAGCTTTCTTT
CDR3aa: CASRSDHLNTEAFF

j_gene: TRBJ1-1
abundance: -
v_gene: TRBV5-4
d_gene: TRBD1
len: 15
CDR3nt: TGTGCCAGCAACTACGGACAGGGTTTGGACACTGAAGCTTTCTTT
CDR3aa: CASNYGQGLDTEAFF

j_gene: TRBJ2-2
abundance: -
v_gene: TRBV4-3
d_gene: TRBD2
len: 18
CDR3nt: TGCGCCAGCTGCCAAACCACTAGCGGACATACGAACACCGGGGAGCTGTATTTT
CDR3aa: CASCQTTSGHTNTGELYF

j_gene: TRBJ2-3
abundance: -
v_gene: TRBV7-9
d_gene: TRBD2
len: 15
CDR3nt: TGTGCCAGCAGCTCGACTAGCGGGAGGTGGGATACGCAGTTTTTT
CDR3aa: CASSSTSGRWDTQFF

j_gene: TRBJ2-3
abundance: -
v_gene: TRBV29-1
d_gene: -
len: 15
CDR3nt: TGTAGCGTTGAGGGCGGGGCCGGCTTCACGGATACGCAGTATTTT
CDR3aa: CSVEGGAGFTDTQYF

j_gene: TRBJ2-5
abundance: -
v_gene: TRBV11-2
d_gene: TRBD2
len: 15
CDR3nt: TGTGCCGGCAGCTTAGGGGCTAGCGGACAAGAGACCCAGCATTTC
CDR3aa: CAGSLGASGQETQHF

j_gene: TRBJ2-7
abundance: -
v_gene: TRBV12-3/TRBV12-4
d_gene: -
len: 17
CDR3nt: TGTACCAGCAGTTTAGAATGGTGGGAGGAGGTAAGATACGAGCAGTACTTC
CDR3aa: CTSSLEWWEEVRYEQYF

j_gene: TRBJ1-5
abundance: -
v_gene: TRBV10-3
d_gene: -
len: 14
CDR3nt: TGTGCCATCAGTGAGTCGGGGGGCGGACAGCCCCAGCATTTT
CDR3aa: CAISESGGGQPQHF

j_gene: TRBJ1-6
abundance: -
v_gene: TRBV11-2
d_gene: -
len: 16
CDR3nt: TGTGCCAGCAGTTTAGGGGAGGACGGTTATAAATCACCCCTCCACTTT
CDR3aa: CASSLGEDGYKSPLHF

j_gene: TRBJ2-7
abundance: once
v_gene: TRBV6-2/TRBV6-3
d_gene: -
len: 13
CDR3nt: TGTGCCAGCAGTTACAAGGTACCTTACAAGCAGTACTTC
CDR3aa: CASSYKVPYKQYF

j_gene: TRBJ2-3
abundance: -
v_gene: TRBV10-3
d_gene: -
len: 17
CDR3nt: TGTGCCATCAGTGTATCCCCCTGGACAGGGAGGGCAAATACGCAGTATTTT
CDR3aa: CAISVSPWTGRANTQYF

j_gene: TRBJ1-3
abundance: -
v_gene: TRBV6-5
d_gene: TRBD1
len: 16
CDR3nt: TGTGCCTGCAGTTTCGGACAGGGGAGAGTGGGAAACACCATATATTTT
CDR3aa: CACSFGQGRVGNTIYF

j_gene: TRBJ2-1
abundance: -
v_gene: TRBV14
d_gene: -
len: 16
CDR3nt: TGCGCCAGCAGTGCCATAGAGGGATGGGTAAACAATGAGCAGTTCTTC
CDR3aa: CASSAIEGWVNNEQFF

j_gene: TRBJ2-2
abundance: -
v_gene: TRBV29-1
d_gene: -
len: 14
CDR3nt: TGCAGCGTTGACGCAGGGACGAATACCGTGGAGCTGTTTTTT
CDR3aa: CSVDAGTNTVELFF

j_gene: TRBJ1-1
abundance: -
v_gene: TRBV29-1
d_gene: -
len: 15
CDR3nt: TGCAGCGTTGCCCCGGGATGGGGAGTGAGCACTCAAGCTTTCTTT
CDR3aa: CSVAPGWGVSTQAFF

j_gene: TRBJ2-7
abundance: -
v_gene: TRBV11-2
d_gene: TRBD1
len: 15
CDR3nt: TGCGCCAGCAGCTTCCGATGGACAGGAGAAAACGAGCAGTACTTC
CDR3aa: CASSFRWTGENEQYF

j_gene: TRBJ2-5
abundance: -
v_gene: TRBV7-3
d_gene: TRBD1
len: 14
CDR3nt: TGTACCAGCAGCTTTAACAGGGGTCAAGAGACCCAGTATTTC
CDR3aa: CTSSFNRGQETQYF